This is a list of T cell receptor beta chains from one sample in a study of CD8 T cells in Susac syndrome. Via MiXCR, TCRdb re-called the immunoSEQ multiplex PCR reads, giving one row per CDR3 protein. The sample shows roughly 130,000 distinct CDR3 sequences, nearly 95% of them seen only once. The source material was CD4+ T cells from PBMCs. These receptor sequences come from a human donor in good health. Both conserved end residues are trimmed from each CDR3. Each record gives: V gene, J gene, CDR3 protein.

V gene: TRBV23-1
J gene: TRBJ2-6
CDR3 protein: ASSQSFGGQGAIRSGANVLT

V gene: TRBV7-2
J gene: TRBJ2-3
CDR3 protein: ASSLVSLPETQY

V gene: TRBV28
J gene: TRBJ1-1
CDR3 protein: ASSLSRGARFLMNTEAF

V gene: TRBV6-4
J gene: TRBJ2-1
CDR3 protein: ASSELAGVGNEQF

V gene: TRBV27
J gene: TRBJ2-3
CDR3 protein: ASSPRRTDQVIAQY

V gene: TRBV6-5
J gene: TRBJ2-7
CDR3 protein: ASSYLAGLDRSYEQY

V gene: TRBV10-2
J gene: TRBJ2-1
CDR3 protein: ASSELRQVRNEQF

V gene: TRBV7-6
J gene: TRBJ2-1
CDR3 protein: ASSTGQGANEQF

V gene: TRBV29-1
J gene: TRBJ1-2
CDR3 protein: SVDPGTGYGYT

V gene: TRBV6-2/TRBV6-3
J gene: TRBJ2-3
CDR3 protein: ASMDWGTPTDTQY

V gene: TRBV27
J gene: TRBJ1-2
CDR3 protein: ASSDLKGYYGYT

V gene: TRBV3-1
J gene: TRBJ2-7
CDR3 protein: ASSQTASYEQY

V gene: TRBV9
J gene: TRBJ2-3
CDR3 protein: ASSQGLAGGLDTQY

V gene: TRBV2
J gene: TRBJ2-2
CDR3 protein: ARTGTSGGNTGELF

V gene: TRBV20-1
J gene: TRBJ2-1
CDR3 protein: SAREGGSSYNEQF

V gene: TRBV3-1
J gene: TRBJ1-5
CDR3 protein: ASSQDDRIKPQH

V gene: TRBV28
J gene: TRBJ2-7
CDR3 protein: ASSPVASGRLVYEQY

V gene: TRBV21-1
J gene: TRBJ2-7
CDR3 protein: ASSTRSGQY

V gene: TRBV20-1
J gene: TRBJ2-7
CDR3 protein: SASSGGYEQY

V gene: TRBV5-1
J gene: TRBJ1-5
CDR3 protein: ASSPGLRGPTSNQPQH

V gene: TRBV28
J gene: TRBJ1-5
CDR3 protein: ASSGVEGPSNQPQH

V gene: TRBV5-1
J gene: TRBJ2-2
CDR3 protein: ASNPGTGSGELF

V gene: TRBV4-1
J gene: TRBJ2-3
CDR3 protein: ASSQEPSGSWDTQY

V gene: TRBV6-5
J gene: TRBJ2-3
CDR3 protein: ASSNSGRYTDTQY

V gene: TRBV28
J gene: TRBJ2-4
CDR3 protein: ASSSDGSLPRFIQY

V gene: TRBV5-6
J gene: TRBJ1-5
CDR3 protein: ELRNGSEQPQH

V gene: TRBV3-1
J gene: TRBJ2-2
CDR3 protein: ASSQVGGELF

V gene: TRBV28
J gene: TRBJ2-3
CDR3 protein: ASSFPRSDTQY

V gene: TRBV12-3/TRBV12-4
J gene: TRBJ1-1
CDR3 protein: ASSPPGENTEAF

V gene: TRBV7-2
J gene: TRBJ2-5
CDR3 protein: ASSFEGGPRKTQY

V gene: TRBV7-9
J gene: TRBJ2-3
CDR3 protein: ASSPLAGDTDTQY

V gene: TRBV2
J gene: TRBJ2-5
CDR3 protein: ASSGTGNQETQY

V gene: TRBV7-2
J gene: TRBJ2-4
CDR3 protein: ASSLEEGVGIQY

V gene: TRBV30
J gene: TRBJ2-1
CDR3 protein: ASTSGGYNEQF

V gene: TRBV24-1
J gene: TRBJ2-3
CDR3 protein: ATSAPGQGTGDTQY

V gene: TRBV12-3/TRBV12-4
J gene: TRBJ1-1
CDR3 protein: ASINRLNTEAF

V gene: TRBV5-1
J gene: TRBJ2-3
CDR3 protein: ASSLGTSGGDTQY

V gene: TRBV18
J gene: TRBJ2-2
CDR3 protein: ASSPMTTGELF

V gene: TRBV6-6
J gene: TRBJ2-7
CDR3 protein: ASSYAWGSSYEQY

V gene: TRBV3-1
J gene: TRBJ2-7
CDR3 protein: ASSPLASYEQY

V gene: TRBV30
J gene: TRBJ2-5
CDR3 protein: AWRGGLSQETQY

V gene: TRBV5-6
J gene: TRBJ2-3
CDR3 protein: ASSSQGALGTDTQY

V gene: TRBV6-5
J gene: TRBJ1-6
CDR3 protein: ASSFNSNSPLH

V gene: TRBV5-1
J gene: TRBJ2-1
CDR3 protein: ASSLGARSYNEQF

V gene: TRBV3-1
J gene: TRBJ2-7
CDR3 protein: ASSQGSGGEQY

V gene: TRBV5-1
J gene: TRBJ2-5
CDR3 protein: ASSLSYGSSETQY

V gene: TRBV7-9
J gene: TRBJ2-3
CDR3 protein: ASSFKADTQY

V gene: TRBV19
J gene: TRBJ2-5
CDR3 protein: ASSMGETQY

V gene: TRBV9
J gene: TRBJ2-3
CDR3 protein: ASSVETDTQY

V gene: TRBV29-1
J gene: TRBJ2-1
CDR3 protein: SVAWHNEQF

V gene: TRBV3-1
J gene: TRBJ1-1
CDR3 protein: ASSRQATNTEAF

V gene: TRBV19
J gene: TRBJ2-1
CDR3 protein: ASSDPSPNEQF

V gene: TRBV28
J gene: TRBJ1-2
CDR3 protein: ASRILGQASNYGYT

V gene: TRBV7-8
J gene: TRBJ2-3
CDR3 protein: ASSEREGADDTQY